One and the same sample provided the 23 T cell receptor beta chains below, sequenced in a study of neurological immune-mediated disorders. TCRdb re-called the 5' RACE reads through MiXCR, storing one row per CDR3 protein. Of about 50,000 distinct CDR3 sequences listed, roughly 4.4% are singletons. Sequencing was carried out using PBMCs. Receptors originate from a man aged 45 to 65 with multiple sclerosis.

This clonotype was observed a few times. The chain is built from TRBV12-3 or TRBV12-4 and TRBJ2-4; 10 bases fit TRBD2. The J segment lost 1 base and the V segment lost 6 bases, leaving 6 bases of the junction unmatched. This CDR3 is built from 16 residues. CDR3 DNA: TGTGCCAGCAGGGAAGCGGGGGGGGCCGCCAAAAACATTCAGTACTTC. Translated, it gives CASREAGGAAKNIQYF.

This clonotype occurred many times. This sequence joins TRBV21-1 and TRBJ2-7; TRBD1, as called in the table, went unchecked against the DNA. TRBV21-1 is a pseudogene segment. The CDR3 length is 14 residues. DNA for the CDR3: TGTGCCAGCAATCGGGCAGGCCATTTTTCCGAGCAGTACTTC. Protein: CASNRAGHFSEQYF.

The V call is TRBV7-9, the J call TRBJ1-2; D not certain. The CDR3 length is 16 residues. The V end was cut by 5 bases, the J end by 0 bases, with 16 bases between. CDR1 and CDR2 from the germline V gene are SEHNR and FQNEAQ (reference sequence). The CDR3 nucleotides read TGTGCCAGCAGCCTAGAGTATCAGTCCTCTAACTATGGCTACACCTTC. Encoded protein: CASSLEYQSSNYGYTF.

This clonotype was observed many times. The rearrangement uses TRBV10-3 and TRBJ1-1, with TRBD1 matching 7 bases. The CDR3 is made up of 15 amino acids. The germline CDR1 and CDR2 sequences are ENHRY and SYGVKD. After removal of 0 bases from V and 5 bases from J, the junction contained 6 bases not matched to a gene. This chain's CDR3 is CAISESQGVLTEAFF. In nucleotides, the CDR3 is TGTGCCATCAGTGAGTCTCAGGGGGTTTTGACTGAAGCTTTCTTT.

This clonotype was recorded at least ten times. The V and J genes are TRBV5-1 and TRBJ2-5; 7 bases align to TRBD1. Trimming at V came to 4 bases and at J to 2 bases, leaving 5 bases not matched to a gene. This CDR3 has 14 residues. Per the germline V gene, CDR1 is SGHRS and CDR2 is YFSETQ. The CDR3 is CASSQGTVQETQYF. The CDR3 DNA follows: TGCGCCAGCAGCCAGGGGACAGTTCAAGAGACCCAGTACTTC.

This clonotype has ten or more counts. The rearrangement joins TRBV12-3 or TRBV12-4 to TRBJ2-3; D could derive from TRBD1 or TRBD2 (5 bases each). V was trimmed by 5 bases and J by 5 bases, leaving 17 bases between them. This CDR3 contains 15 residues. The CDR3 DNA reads TGTGCCAGCAGTATCTCTGGGGGTCGGGGAGATACGCAGTATTTT. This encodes CASSISGGRGDTQYF.

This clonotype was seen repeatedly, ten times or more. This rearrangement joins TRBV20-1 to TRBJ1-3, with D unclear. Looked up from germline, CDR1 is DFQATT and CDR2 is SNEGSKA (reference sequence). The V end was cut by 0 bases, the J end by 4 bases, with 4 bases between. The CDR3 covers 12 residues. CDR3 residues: CSAREGGNTIYF. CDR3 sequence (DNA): TGCAGTGCTAGAGAGGGAGGAAACACCATATATTTT.

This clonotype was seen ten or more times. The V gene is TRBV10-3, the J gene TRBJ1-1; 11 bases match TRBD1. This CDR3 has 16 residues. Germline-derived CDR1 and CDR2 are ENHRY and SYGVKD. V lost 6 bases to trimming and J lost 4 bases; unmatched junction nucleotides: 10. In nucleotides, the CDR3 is TGTGCCATCAGGGTCTCCGGGACAGGGGGAGGCACTGAAGCTTTCTTT. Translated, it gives CAIRVSGTGGGTEAFF.

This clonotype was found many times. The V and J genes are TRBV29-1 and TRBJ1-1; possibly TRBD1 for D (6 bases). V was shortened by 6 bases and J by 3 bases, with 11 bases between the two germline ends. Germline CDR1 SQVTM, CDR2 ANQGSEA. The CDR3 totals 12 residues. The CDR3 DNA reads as TGCAGCGTGAGAGGGGGGCACACTGAAGCTTTCTTT. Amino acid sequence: CSVRGGHTEAFF.

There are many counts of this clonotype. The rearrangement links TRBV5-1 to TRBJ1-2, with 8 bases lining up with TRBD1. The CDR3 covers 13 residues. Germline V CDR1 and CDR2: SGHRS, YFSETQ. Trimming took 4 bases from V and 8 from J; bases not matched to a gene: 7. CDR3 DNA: TGCGCCAGCAGCACCACACAGGGGGACGGCTACACCTTC. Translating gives CASSTTQGDGYTF.

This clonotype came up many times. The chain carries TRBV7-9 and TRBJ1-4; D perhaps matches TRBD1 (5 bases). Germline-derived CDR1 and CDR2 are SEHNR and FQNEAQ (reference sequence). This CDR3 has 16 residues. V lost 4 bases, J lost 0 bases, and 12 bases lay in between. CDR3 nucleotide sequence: TGTGCCAGCAGCTACCGGGGGTCGACAACTAATGAAAAACTGTTTTTT. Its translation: CASSYRGSTTNEKLFF.

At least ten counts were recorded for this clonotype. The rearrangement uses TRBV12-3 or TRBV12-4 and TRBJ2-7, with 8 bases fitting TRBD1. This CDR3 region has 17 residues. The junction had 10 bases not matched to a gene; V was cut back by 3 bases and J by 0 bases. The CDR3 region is CASSFSFRTGSSYEQYF. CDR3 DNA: TGTGCCAGCAGTTTTTCTTTTCGGACAGGGAGCTCCTACGAGCAGTACTTC.

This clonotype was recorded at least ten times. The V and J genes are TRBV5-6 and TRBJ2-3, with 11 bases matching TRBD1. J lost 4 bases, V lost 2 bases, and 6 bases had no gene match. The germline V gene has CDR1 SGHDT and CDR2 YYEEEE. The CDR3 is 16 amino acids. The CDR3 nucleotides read TGTGCCAGCAGCTTATTAGCGGGACAGGGGGCAGATACGCAGTATTTT. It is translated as CASSLLAGQGADTQYF.

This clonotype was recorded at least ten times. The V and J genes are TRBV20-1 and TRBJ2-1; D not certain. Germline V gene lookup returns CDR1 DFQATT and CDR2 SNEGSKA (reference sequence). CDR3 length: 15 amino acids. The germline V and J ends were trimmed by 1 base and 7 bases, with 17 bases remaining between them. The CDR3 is CSARGVRQGVNEQFF. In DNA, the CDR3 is TGCAGTGCTAGAGGCGTAAGGCAAGGCGTAAATGAGCAGTTCTTC.

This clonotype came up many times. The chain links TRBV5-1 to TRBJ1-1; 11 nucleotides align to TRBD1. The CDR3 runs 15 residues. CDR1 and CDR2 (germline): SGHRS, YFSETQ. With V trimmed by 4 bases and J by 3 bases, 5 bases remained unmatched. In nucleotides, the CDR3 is TGCGCCAGCAGCGGGAAGGGACAGGGGGACACTGAAGCTTTCTTT. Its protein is CASSGKGQGDTEAFF.

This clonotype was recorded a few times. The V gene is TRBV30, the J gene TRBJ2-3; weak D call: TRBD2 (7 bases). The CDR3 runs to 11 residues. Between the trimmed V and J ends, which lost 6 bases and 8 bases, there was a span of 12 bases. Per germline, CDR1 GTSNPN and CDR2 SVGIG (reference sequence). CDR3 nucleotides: TGTGCCTGCCAGGGGAGGGGTACGCAGTATTTT. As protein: CACQGRGTQYF.

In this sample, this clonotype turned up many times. Here the CDR3 reads CASSLVAGGRHEQFF. The CDR3 nucleotides are TGTGCCAGCAGCTTAGTCGCGGGAGGGCGTCATGAGCAGTTCTTC. The V gene is TRBV7-2, the J gene TRBJ2-1; 9 positions agree with TRBD2. From germline, CDR1 is SGHTA and CDR2 FQGNSA. V shed 1 base, J shed 8 bases, and the junction held 6 bases outside the gene matches. There are 15 residues in the CDR3.

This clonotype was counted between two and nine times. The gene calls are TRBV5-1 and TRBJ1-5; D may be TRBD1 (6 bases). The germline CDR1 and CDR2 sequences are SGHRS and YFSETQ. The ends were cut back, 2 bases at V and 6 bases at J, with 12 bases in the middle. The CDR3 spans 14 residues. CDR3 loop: CASSLQGEGQPQHF. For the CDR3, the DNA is TGCGCCAGCAGCTTACAGGGCGAGGGTCAGCCCCAGCATTTT.

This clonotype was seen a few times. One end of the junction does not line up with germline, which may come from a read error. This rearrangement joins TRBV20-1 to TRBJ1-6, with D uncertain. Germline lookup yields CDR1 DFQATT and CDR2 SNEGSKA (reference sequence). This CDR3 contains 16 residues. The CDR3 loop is CSARDPPSSYNSPLNF. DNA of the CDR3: TGCAGTGCTAGAGACCCTCCGAGCTCCTATAATTCACCCCTCAACTTT.

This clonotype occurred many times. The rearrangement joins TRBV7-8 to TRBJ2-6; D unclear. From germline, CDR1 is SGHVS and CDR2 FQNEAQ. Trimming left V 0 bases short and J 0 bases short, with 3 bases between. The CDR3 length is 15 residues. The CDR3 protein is CASSLARSGANVLTF. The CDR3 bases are TGTGCCAGCAGCTTAGCGCGCTCTGGGGCCAACGTCCTGACTTTC.

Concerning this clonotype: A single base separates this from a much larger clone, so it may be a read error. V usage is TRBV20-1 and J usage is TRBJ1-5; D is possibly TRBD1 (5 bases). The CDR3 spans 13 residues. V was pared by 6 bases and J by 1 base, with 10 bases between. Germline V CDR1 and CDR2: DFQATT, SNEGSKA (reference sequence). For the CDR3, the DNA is TGCAGTGCGTGGGGGTCGAGCAATCAGCCCCAGCATTTT. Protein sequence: CSAWGSSNQPQHF.

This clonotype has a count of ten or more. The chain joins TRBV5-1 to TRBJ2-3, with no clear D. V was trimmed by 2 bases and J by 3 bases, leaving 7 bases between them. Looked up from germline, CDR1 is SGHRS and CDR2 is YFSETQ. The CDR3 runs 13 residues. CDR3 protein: CASSFLGTDTQYF. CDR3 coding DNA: TGCGCCAGCAGCTTCCTCGGGACAGATACGCAGTATTTT.

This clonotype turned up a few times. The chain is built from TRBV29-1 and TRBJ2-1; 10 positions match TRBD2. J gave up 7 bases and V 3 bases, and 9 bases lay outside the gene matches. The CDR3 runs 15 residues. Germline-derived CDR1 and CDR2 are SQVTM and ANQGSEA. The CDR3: CSVDWASGRSNEQFF. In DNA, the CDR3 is TGCAGCGTTGATTGGGCTAGCGGGAGATCAAATGAGCAGTTCTTC.